This is a list of T cell receptor beta chains from one sample in a study of immune cell composition in non-small cell lung cancer. Only in-frame clones appear in the TCRdb table, and some are missing; sequencing was by immunoSEQ multiplex PCR. The top ten clones hold 5% to 7% of a sample with just over 6,500 clones, 75% to 80% of them seen once. Sequenced input: non-adjacent lung tissue. These receptors all stem from a human donor with non-small cell lung cancer. Both conserved end residues are part of each CDR3. Each record gives: clone size, V gene, J gene, D gene, CDR3 DNA, CDR3 protein. The D gene is left open where the match is weak. For some rows the clone size is stated as once, few or many, or as a class when expanded; others skip it.

-	TRBV11-2	TRBJ2-7	-	TGTGCCAGCAGCTTCACAGGGACGTACGAGCAGTACTTC	CASSFTGTYEQYF
-	TRBV29-1	TRBJ2-3	-	TGCAGCGTTTCGAGCGGCACAGATACGCAGTATTTT	CSVSSGTDTQYF
-	TRBV27	TRBJ2-3	TRBD2	TGTGCCAGCAGTTCCTGGACTAGCGGGAGAGGGTATTTT	CASSSWTSGRGYF
few	TRBV6-1	TRBJ2-3	TRBD1	TGTGCCAGCAGTGAAAGCTGGTCAGGGGGCATGGGAGATACGCAGTATTTT	CASSESWSGGMGDTQYF
-	TRBV4-1	TRBJ2-7	-	TGCGCCAGCAGCCAAGAAGAGGGGGACCTCGAGCAGTACTTC	CASSQEEGDLEQYF
-	TRBV6-5	TRBJ1-1	TRBD1	TGTGCCAGCAGTCAGGGACAGGGGAACACTGAAGCTTTCTTT	CASSQGQGNTEAFF
few	TRBV7-7	TRBJ2-5	-	TGTGCTAGCAGCCCCCTTGGGGAGGCCCAAGAGACCCAGTACTTC	CASSPLGEAQETQYF
-	TRBV30	TRBJ1-6	-	TGTGCCTGGATACGGGGAAATTCACCCCTCCACTTT	CAWIRGNSPLHF
-	TRBV5-6	TRBJ2-7	TRBD2	TGTGCCAGCAGCTTTTCAGGGACTAAACTCACCTACGAGCAGTACTTC	CASSFSGTKLTYEQYF
-	TRBV5-1	TRBJ2-7	TRBD1	TGCGCCAGCAGAGGGGGCAGAGCCTACGAGCAGTACTTC	CASRGGRAYEQYF
once	TRBV6-1	TRBJ1-2	TRBD1	TGTGCCAGCAGAGACAGGGATCGGGATGGCTACACCTTC	CASRDRDRDGYTF
once	TRBV5-1	TRBJ2-5	-	TGCGCCAGCAGACCTGTGACAGAAGAGACCCAGTACTTC	CASRPVTEETQYF
-	TRBV4-3	TRBJ1-2	-	TGCGCCAGCAGCCAAGGGGCCATTAACTATGGCTACACCTTC	CASSQGAINYGYTF
-	TRBV7-8	TRBJ2-7	TRBD1	TGTGCCAGCAGCTTGAACAGGGGGACCTCCTACGAGCAGTACTTC	CASSLNRGTSYEQYF
-	TRBV7-2	TRBJ2-6	TRBD1	TGTGCCAGCAGCTTATTTAGGAACACAGGGGCTGGGGCCAACGTCCTGACTTTC	CASSLFRNTGAGANVLTF
-	TRBV19	TRBJ2-6	-	TGTGCCAGTACGGGGGTACACTCTGGGGCCAACGTCCTGACTTTC	CASTGVHSGANVLTF
few	TRBV5-4	TRBJ2-1	TRBD2	TGTGCCAGCAGCTTTTTAATAGCGGGGGGTAATGAGCAGTTCTTC	CASSFLIAGGNEQFF
-	TRBV28	TRBJ2-7	TRBD1	TGTGCCAGCACGCTATCCGGGACAGGGGAGTGGGAGCAGTACTTC	CASTLSGTGEWEQYF
-	TRBV19	TRBJ2-1	TRBD2	TGTGCCAGTAGTATAAGGACTAGCGGTCTTAATGAGCAGTTCTTC	CASSIRTSGLNEQFF
-	TRBV7-7	TRBJ1-5	-	TGTGCCAGCAGCTTGGCAGAAAATCAGCCCCAGCATTTT	CASSLAENQPQHF
once	TRBV29-1	TRBJ1-1	-	TGCAGCGTTGAACTCGGCAGGATGAACACTGAAGCTTTCTTT	CSVELGRMNTEAFF
-	TRBV28	TRBJ2-7	TRBD2	TGTGCCAGCAGTTTCTCGACTAGCCCAACATACGAGCAGTACTTC	CASSFSTSPTYEQYF
-	TRBV27	TRBJ2-3	TRBD2	TGTGCCAGCAGTCGGGGGACTAGCGGCACAGATACGCAGTATTTT	CASSRGTSGTDTQYF
-	TRBV14	TRBJ2-7	-	TGTGCCAGCGTACCGGTCTACGAGCAGTACTTC	CASVPVYEQYF
-	TRBV7-9	TRBJ1-2	-	TGTGCCAGCAGCTTAGCAGGAACAGGGAGTCATGGCTACACCTTC	CASSLAGTGSHGYTF
-	TRBV13	TRBJ2-7	-	TGTGCCAGCAGCGCCCAGGACAGCGCCTACGAGCAGTACTTC	CASSAQDSAYEQYF
-	TRBV11-3	TRBJ2-3	TRBD1	TGTGCCAGCAGCTCACAGGGGGCGCAGGCAGATACGCAGTATTTT	CASSSQGAQADTQYF
few	TRBV6-5	TRBJ1-2	-	TGTGCAGGGAGGGAGAACTATGGCTACACCTTC	CAGRENYGYTF
-	TRBV7-2	TRBJ2-1	TRBD2	TGTGCCAGCAGCTTAGTAGGACTAGCGGGGTTCTTC	CASSLVGLAGFF
-	TRBV5-4	TRBJ2-5	-	TGTGCCAGCTCCCCGAACAAAGAGACCCAGTACTTC	CASSPNKETQYF
-	TRBV27	TRBJ2-1	TRBD2	TGTGCCAGCAGTTTAAGGACTAGCGGGGGGGCTGTGAATGAGCAGTTCTTC	CASSLRTSGGAVNEQFF
-	TRBV19	TRBJ1-2	TRBD1	TGTGCCAGTAGTAGGTGGACAGGGCATGGCTATGGCTACACCTTC	CASSRWTGHGYGYTF
once	TRBV19	TRBJ1-2	TRBD1	TGTGCCAGTACCCGACAGGGGGACTATGGCTACACCTTC	CASTRQGDYGYTF
-	TRBV7-2	TRBJ2-3	-	TGTGCCAGCAGCTTAGTCCGTCGGGGAGAGGCCGATACGCAGTATTTT	CASSLVRRGEADTQYF
-	TRBV29-1	TRBJ2-7	-	TGCAGCGTTGGGGACTTTTCCTACGAGCAGTACTTC	CSVGDFSYEQYF
-	TRBV15	TRBJ2-7	-	TGTGCCACCAGCAGAGACGCCGGGAACGAGCAGTACTTC	CATSRDAGNEQYF
-	TRBV29-1	TRBJ2-5	TRBD2	TGCAGCGTTGCGCGGGGGGTGGTCAAGACCCAGTACTTC	CSVARGVVKTQYF
-	TRBV28	TRBJ1-5	TRBD1	TGTGCCAGCAGTACCCGACAGGGCCAACAGCCCCAGCATTTT	CASSTRQGQQPQHF
once	TRBV7-9	TRBJ2-4	TRBD2	TGTGCCAGCCAAGCGGGAGGAGCGGCCAAAAACATTCAGTACTTC	CASQAGGAAKNIQYF
-	TRBV4-3	TRBJ1-1	TRBD1	TGCGCCAGCAGCCAAGAGACAGGGGCCTTATCCCTTTTGAACACTGAAGCTTTCTTT	CASSQETGALSLLNTEAFF
-	TRBV5-1	TRBJ1-2	-	TGCGCCAGCAGCTTGGGACAGCCCCAGAACTATGGCTACACCTTC	CASSLGQPQNYGYTF
-	TRBV19	TRBJ2-7	-	TGTGCCATTCTCCAGCGACAGGAAGAATCCTACGAGCAGTACTTC	CAILQRQEESYEQYF
-	TRBV6-5	TRBJ2-2	-	TGTGCCAGCAGTTACAGGGGTCCGAACACCGGGGAGCTGTTTTTT	CASSYRGPNTGELFF
-	TRBV5-5	TRBJ1-5	TRBD1	TGTGCCAGCAGCTTGAATGGACAGGGAGGGCAGCCCCAGCATTTT	CASSLNGQGGQPQHF
-	TRBV11-2	TRBJ1-1	TRBD1	TGTGCCAGCACCCGTCCCGGGACAGGGGGGACTGAAGCTTTCTTT	CASTRPGTGGTEAFF